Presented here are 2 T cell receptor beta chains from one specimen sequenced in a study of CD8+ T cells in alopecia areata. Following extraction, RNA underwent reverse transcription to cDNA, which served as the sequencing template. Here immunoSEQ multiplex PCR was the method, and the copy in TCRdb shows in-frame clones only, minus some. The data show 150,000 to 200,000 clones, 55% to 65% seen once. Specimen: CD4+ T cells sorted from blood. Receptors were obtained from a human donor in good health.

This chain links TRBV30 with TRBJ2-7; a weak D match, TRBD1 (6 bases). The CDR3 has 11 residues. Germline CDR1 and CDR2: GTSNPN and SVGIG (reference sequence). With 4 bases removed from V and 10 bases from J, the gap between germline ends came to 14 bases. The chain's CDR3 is CAWMGAAEQYF. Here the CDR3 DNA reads TGTGCCTGGATGGGGGCGGCCGAACAGTACTTC.

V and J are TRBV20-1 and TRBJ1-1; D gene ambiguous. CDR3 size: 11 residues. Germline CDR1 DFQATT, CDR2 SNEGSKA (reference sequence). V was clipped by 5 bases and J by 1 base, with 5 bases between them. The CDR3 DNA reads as TGCAGTGCTTTGGGGAACACTGAAGCTTTCTTT. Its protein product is CSALGNTEAFF.